This entry lists 21 T cell receptor beta chains sequenced from one sample in a study of radiotherapy plus CTLA-4 blockade in lung cancer. Assay used: immunoSEQ multiplex PCR; TCRdb lists only in-frame clones, some missing. This repertoire shows about 73,000 clones, roughly 87% found once; its top ten account for 40% to 45%. The material sequenced was peripheral blood, taken from a patient treated with radiotherapy plus ipilimumab. The source is a human donor with non-small cell lung cancer that progressed on radiotherapy plus ipilimumab.

The chain is built from TRBV30 and TRBJ2-1, with 8 bases that match TRBD2. With V trimmed by 4 bases and J by 5 bases, 4 bases remained unmatched. CDR1 and CDR2 (germline): GTSNPN, SVGIG (reference sequence). The CDR3 is made up of 13 amino acids. CDR3 region: CAWMAGGNNEQFF. Written as DNA, the CDR3 is TGTGCCTGGATGGCGGGAGGAAACAATGAGCAGTTCTTC.

This clone was seen at least ten times. The chain joins TRBV6-4 to TRBJ2-7; 7 nucleotides match TRBD2. Germline V gene data show CDR1 as MRHNA and CDR2 as SNTAGT. The ends lost 6 bases at V and 3 bases at J; junction bases unmatched: 8. This CDR3 comprises 14 residues. DNA for the CDR3: TGTGCCAGCAGGAGACTAGCAGACGGCTACGAGCAGTACTTC. Residues: CASRRLADGYEQYF.

CDR3 sequence (DNA): TGTGCCAGCAGGGGGGGAGTCGGTCGGGCTCGGGCCGGGGAGCTGTTTTTT. Translated: CASRGGVGRARAGELFF. The chain combines TRBV11-2 with TRBJ2-2, with D maybe TRBD2 (6 bases). V was trimmed by 6 bases and J by 6 bases, leaving 23 bases between them. Germline V gene data show CDR1 as SGHAT and CDR2 as FQNNGV. The CDR3 is 17 residues long.

The V gene is TRBV28, the J gene TRBJ2-3; D is ambiguous. Germline-derived CDR1 and CDR2 are MDHEN and SYDVKM. The CDR3 runs to 11 residues. Deletions cut 8 bases from V and 2 bases from J, with 5 bases between. CDR3 protein: CASGYTDTQYF. Here the CDR3 DNA reads TGTGCCAGCGGGTACACAGATACGCAGTATTTT.

The rearrangement uses TRBV28 and TRBJ2-7; D tentatively reads TRBD1 or TRBD2 (5 bases each). The V gene lost 3 bases and the J gene lost 3 bases, with 12 bases spanning the gap. This CDR3 spans 14 amino acids. Germline V gives CDR1 MDHEN, CDR2 SYDVKM. In DNA form, the CDR3 reads TGTGCCAGCAGTTTTCCTGGGACCCACTACGAGCAGTACTTC. Protein sequence: CASSFPGTHYEQYF.

The rearrangement links TRBV28 to TRBJ2-1; 10 bases fit TRBD2. From germline, CDR1 is MDHEN and CDR2 SYDVKM. With 8 bases clipped from V and 5 bases from J, the junction kept 12 bases outside the gene matches. The CDR3 covers 16 residues. Here the CDR3 reads CASGTGGTSAHNEQFF. The CDR3 DNA reads TGTGCCAGCGGAACAGGGGGGACTAGCGCCCACAATGAGCAGTTCTTC.

This clone has only one observation. The chain combines TRBV29-1 with TRBJ2-3; 8 positions agree with TRBD2. CDR1 is SQVTM and CDR2 is ANQGSEA in the germline V gene. Trimming removed 7 bases from V and 5 bases from J; junction bases left unmatched: 8. This CDR3 has 13 residues. Here the CDR3 DNA reads TGCAGCGCGGGAGGGCTAGCAGGAGATACGCAGTATTTT. Its translation: CSAGGLAGDTQYF.

The V call is TRBV29-1, the J call TRBJ2-5; TRBD1 agrees at 9 bases. This CDR3 contains 13 residues. V dropped 8 bases and J dropped 4; count of bases not matched to a gene: 8. From germline, CDR1 is SQVTM and CDR2 ANQGSEA. The CDR3 here is CSTGQGFRETQYF. In DNA form, the CDR3 reads TGCAGCACTGGACAGGGGTTTCGAGAGACCCAGTACTTC. The whole variable domain, filled in from reference TRBV29-1 and TRBJ2-5, reads SAVISQKPSRDICQRGTSLTIQCQVDSQVTMMFWYRQQPGQSLTLIATANQGSEATYESGFVIDKFPISRPNLTFSTLTVSNMSPEDSSIYLCSTGQGFRETQYFGPGTRLLVL.

The V gene is TRBV9, the J gene TRBJ1-4; TRBD1 might be the D (6 bases). CDR3 length: 18 amino acids. Germline CDR1 SGDLS, CDR2 YYNGEE. V lost 0 bases and J lost 0, with 15 bases in between. The CDR3 nucleotides are TGTGCCAGCAGCGTAGGAGCAGGGGTCAGGGCAACTAATGAAAAACTGTTTTTT. It specifies CASSVGAGVRATNEKLFF.

V is TRBV28 and J is TRBJ1-2; 7 positions agree with TRBD1. The germline CDR1 and CDR2 sequences are MDHEN and SYDVKM. Losses at the gene ends were 7 bases for V and 7 bases for J; bases not matched to a gene: 9. The CDR3 covers 13 residues. DNA of the CDR3: TGTGCCAGCACCCCATCAGGGGGGGGTGGCTACACCTTC. It is translated as CASTPSGGGGYTF.

The V and J genes are TRBV4-2 and TRBJ2-1; 10 bases fit TRBD2. The CDR3 loop spans 18 amino acids. V lost 0 bases to trimming and J lost 8 bases; unmatched junction nucleotides: 13. CDR1 and CDR2 from the germline V gene are LGHNA and YNFKEQ. CDR3: CASSQESVGGLAWDEQFF. The CDR3 bases are TGTGCCAGCAGCCAAGAGTCAGTCGGGGGACTAGCGTGGGATGAGCAGTTCTTC.

The chain has TRBV27 and TRBJ2-2, with D possibly being TRBD2 (5 bases). The CDR3 spans 13 residues. CDR1 is MNHEY and CDR2 is SMNVEV in the germline V gene (reference sequence). V lost 3 bases and J lost 6, with 8 bases in between. The CDR3 spells CASSFVASGELFF. The CDR3 DNA reads as TGTGCCAGCAGTTTTGTAGCGTCCGGGGAGCTGTTTTTT.

The genes are TRBV30 and TRBJ2-5, with D unclear. CDR1 GTSNPN and CDR2 SVGIG come from the germline V gene (reference sequence). Trimming cost V 0 bases and J 5 bases, with 7 bases left between them. There are 12 residues in the CDR3. CDR3 in DNA: TGTGCCTGGAGTGTCGGGTTGGAGACCCAGTACTTC. Translation gives CAWSVGLETQYF.

The chain couples TRBV5-1 to TRBJ1-2, with TRBD1 matching over 11 bases. Germline values: CDR1 SGHRS, CDR2 YFSETQ. The V segment lost 1 base and the J segment 7 bases; nucleotides outside the gene matches: 6. The CDR3 has 15 residues. The CDR3 DNA reads as TGCGCCAGCAGCTTGCAGGACAGGGGGCATGGTGGCTACACCTTC. Its translation is CASSLQDRGHGGYTF.

The chain has TRBV6-5 and TRBJ2-6; D gene ambiguous. The CDR3 has 14 residues. The V end lost 5 bases, the J end lost 0 bases, and 5 bases lay between the germline ends. The V gene's germline CDR1 is MNHEY and CDR2 SVGAGI. The CDR3 loop is CASSGSSGANVLTF. DNA of the CDR3: TGTGCCAGCAGTGGAAGCTCTGGGGCCAACGTCCTGACTTTC.

The sample holds one count of this clone. J is TRBJ2-2 and V is TRBV7-3, with D possibly being TRBD2 (6 bases). V was pared by 1 base and J by 6 bases, with 9 bases between. Germline lookup yields CDR1 SGHTA and CDR2 FQGTGA. The CDR3 extends over 14 amino acids. CDR3 nucleotides: TGTGCCAGCAGCTTAATGGGGGGAGCCGGGGAGCTGTTTTTT. Amino acid sequence: CASSLMGGAGELFF.

The chain employs TRBV28 and TRBJ1-3, with 8 bases aligning to TRBD1. From germline, CDR1 is MDHEN and CDR2 SYDVKM. V lost 1 base to trimming and J lost 2 bases; unmatched junction nucleotides: 1. This CDR3 spans 15 amino acids. This CDR3 reads CASSLSTGAGNTIYF. The CDR3 bases are TGTGCCAGCAGTTTATCGACAGGGGCTGGAAACACCATATATTTT. The variable domain in full, with the rest retrieved from reference TRBV28 and TRBJ1-3, is DVKVTQSSRYLVKRTGEKVFLECVQDMDHENMFWYRQDPGLGLRLIYFSYDVKMKEKGDIPEGYSVSREKKERFSLILESASTNQTSMYLCASSLSTGAGNTIYFGEGSWLTVV.

The V call is TRBV11-3, the J call TRBJ2-7, with TRBD1 as a possible D gene (6 bases). CDR1 is SGHNT and CDR2 is YENEEA in the germline V gene. Trimming shortened V by 0 bases and J by 3 bases, and 15 bases separated the two germline ends. The CDR3 loop spans 16 amino acids. The CDR3 is CASSLDSSGQGYEQYV. DNA for the CDR3: TGTGCCAGCAGCTTAGATTCCTCGGGACAAGGCTACGAGCAGTACGTC.

This clone has only one observation. The chain recombines TRBV6-5 with TRBJ2-7; 7 nucleotides align to TRBD1. This CDR3 contains 15 residues. Germline CDR1 and CDR2: MNHEY and SVGAGI. Trimming cost V 1 base and J 3 bases; bases outside gene matches: 6. This CDR3 reads CASSYFPGQSYEQYF. The CDR3 coding sequence is TGTGCCAGCAGTTACTTTCCGGGACAGAGCTACGAGCAGTACTTC.

The chain combines TRBV5-4 with TRBJ1-3; possible D gene TRBD1, 5 bases. Germline V gene sequence: CDR1 SGHNT, CDR2 YYREEE (reference sequence). The CDR3 contains 14 residues. V lost 4 bases and J 0 bases, leaving 8 bases between the germline ends. CDR3 nucleotide sequence: TGTGCCAGCAGCCCAGACAGCTCTGGAAACACCATATATTTT. It translates to CASSPDSSGNTIYF.

This rearrangement joins TRBV2 to TRBJ2-7; 8 bases fit TRBD1. CDR1 is SNHLY and CDR2 is FYNNEI in the germline V gene. The CDR3 is 15 amino acids. DNA for the CDR3: TGTGCCAGCAGCGAAGGACAGGGAACCCCCTACGAGCAGTACGTC. This translates into CASSEGQGTPYEQYV.